What follows is one TCR beta chain and its context. The antigen is not known. These data are taken from a study of shared clonotypes between healthy human individuals. CD8 cells regarded as naive lacked CD45RO, were positively chosen for CCR7, and omitted terminally differentiated effector memory CD45RA+ cells. Caucasian adults residing in Nashville, Tennessee made up all the donors. Notes on the study in general: Richness estimates generally favored naive over memory subsets. Sorted-subset sequencing was shown by rarefaction to be incomplete despite large depth.

Germline V gives CDR1 MNHEY, CDR2 SMNVEV (reference sequence). V dropped 7 bases and J dropped 0 bases, with 26 bases sitting between them. The CDR3 runs 19 residues. Several immunoSEQ plates received, in even portions, the genomic DNA of each subset. Profiled with immunoSEQ multiplex PCR; TCRdb holds only in-frame clones, not every one. The table shows about 2.2 million clones, with 85% to 95% occurring only once. The rearrangement links TRBV27 to TRBJ2-3, with D possibly TRBD2 on 6 matching bases. The source material was naive CD8+ T cells from PBMCs. This clonotype was obtained from a man younger than 35 in good health. Some clones in this sample may be carry-over from other donors' samples. Written as DNA, the CDR3 is TGTGCCAGCATCGAGCGGGTAGCCCCAAGATTACATAGCACAGATACGCAGTATTTT. This codes for CASIERVAPRLHSTDTQYF.